This is a list of T cell receptor beta chains from one sample in a study of blood T cell repertoires in COVID-19. Assay: immunoSEQ multiplex PCR; the TCRdb copy retains only in-frame clones and omits some. Of roughly 30,000 clones detected, 89% appear once; the ten largest clones hold approximately 30%. The sequencing sample was made of peripheral blood. These receptors were collected from a man older than 75 with acute or convalescent COVID-19. Both conserved end residues are part of each CDR3. Fields, in order: CDR3 DNA, CDR3 protein, V gene, D gene, J gene, clone size. The D gene is left open where the match is weak. Only some rows state a clone size, as once, few, many or a class for expanded clones.

cdr3_nt: TGTGCCAGCAGCTTAGAACAGGGGGCGACTAATGAAAAACTGTTTTTT
cdr3_aa: CASSLEQGATNEKLFF
v_call: TRBV11-3
d_call: TRBD1
j_call: TRBJ1-4
clone_size: -

cdr3_nt: TGTGCCAGCAGCTTGGGGCTAGCGGACTACGAGCAGTACTTC
cdr3_aa: CASSLGLADYEQYF
v_call: TRBV5-6
d_call: TRBD2
j_call: TRBJ2-7
clone_size: -

cdr3_nt: TGTGCCAGTAGTATAACCAACCCTCTAAATGAGCAGTTCTTC
cdr3_aa: CASSITNPLNEQFF
v_call: TRBV19
d_call: -
j_call: TRBJ2-1
clone_size: -

cdr3_nt: TGTGCCAGCAGCTTAGATCTACAGGGGGCGCGGAATGATGCTGAAGCTTTCTTT
cdr3_aa: CASSLDLQGARNDAEAFF
v_call: TRBV11-2
d_call: TRBD1
j_call: TRBJ1-1
clone_size: once

cdr3_nt: TGCGCCAGCAGTGAGGCTAGCGGGAGGGACGGGGCCAACGTCCTGACTTTC
cdr3_aa: CASSEASGRDGANVLTF
v_call: TRBV10-1
d_call: TRBD2
j_call: TRBJ2-6
clone_size: -

cdr3_nt: TGTGCCAGCAGCTCCGCCGGGGGGAGCTCCTACAATGAGCAGTTCTTC
cdr3_aa: CASSSAGGSSYNEQFF
v_call: TRBV7-2
d_call: TRBD2
j_call: TRBJ2-1
clone_size: -

cdr3_nt: TGTGCCAGCAGCTTATCTGAGCGGGTAGAAGCTTTCTTT
cdr3_aa: CASSLSERVEAFF
v_call: TRBV7-9
d_call: -
j_call: TRBJ1-1
clone_size: -

cdr3_nt: TGTGCCAGCAGTCCACGACTACCCACCCCTTACGAGCAGTACTTC
cdr3_aa: CASSPRLPTPYEQYF
v_call: TRBV28
d_call: -
j_call: TRBJ2-7
clone_size: -

cdr3_nt: TGCGCCAGCCTACGACTAGCGGGAGTCTGGGAGACCCAGTACTTC
cdr3_aa: CASLRLAGVWETQYF
v_call: TRBV5-1
d_call: TRBD2
j_call: TRBJ2-5
clone_size: -

cdr3_nt: TGCGCCAGCAGCTTGGGTAGCGCCCCGAGCGAGCAGTTCTTC
cdr3_aa: CASSLGSAPSEQFF
v_call: TRBV5-1
d_call: -
j_call: TRBJ2-1
clone_size: -

cdr3_nt: TGTGCCAGCAGTCCGGGACAGGGGGCAGATACGCAGTATTTT
cdr3_aa: CASSPGQGADTQYF
v_call: TRBV2
d_call: TRBD1
j_call: TRBJ2-3
clone_size: -

cdr3_nt: TGTGCCAGCAGTGAAGGGACAGCAGATACGCAGTATTTT
cdr3_aa: CASSEGTADTQYF
v_call: TRBV6-1
d_call: -
j_call: TRBJ2-3
clone_size: -

cdr3_nt: TGTGCCAGCAGCAAGGGATCTTCTGCTAGCGGGAGTACAGATACGCAGTATTTT
cdr3_aa: CASSKGSSASGSTDTQYF
v_call: TRBV5-8
d_call: TRBD2
j_call: TRBJ2-3
clone_size: -

cdr3_nt: TGTGCCAGCAGCCCGTTCCGGGACAGGGGGACCGGGGAGCTGTTTTTT
cdr3_aa: CASSPFRDRGTGELFF
v_call: TRBV14
d_call: TRBD1
j_call: TRBJ2-2
clone_size: -

cdr3_nt: TGTGCCAGCAGGGCCTCTCCCGGGACAGGGGGAATTGACTATGGCTACACCTTC
cdr3_aa: CASRASPGTGGIDYGYTF
v_call: TRBV2
d_call: TRBD1
j_call: TRBJ1-2
clone_size: -

cdr3_nt: TGTGCCAGCACCCGGACAGGGGGCACTGAAGCTTTCTTT
cdr3_aa: CASTRTGGTEAFF
v_call: TRBV6-6
d_call: TRBD1
j_call: TRBJ1-1
clone_size: -

cdr3_nt: TGCGCCAGCCGTGACCGGGACAGGGGTAATTCACCCCTCCACTTT
cdr3_aa: CASRDRDRGNSPLHF
v_call: TRBV5-1
d_call: TRBD1
j_call: TRBJ1-6
clone_size: -

cdr3_nt: TGTGCCAGCAGCCCAAGACAGGGCCTGGAGAAACTGTTTTTT
cdr3_aa: CASSPRQGLEKLFF
v_call: TRBV28
d_call: TRBD1
j_call: TRBJ1-4
clone_size: -

cdr3_nt: TGTGCCAGCAGTTGGACTAGCCAAGAGACCCAGTACTTC
cdr3_aa: CASSWTSQETQYF
v_call: TRBV14
d_call: TRBD2
j_call: TRBJ2-5
clone_size: few

cdr3_nt: TGTGCCAGCAGCGTAGATGCGGGACTAGGATACGAGCAGTACTTC
cdr3_aa: CASSVDAGLGYEQYF
v_call: TRBV9
d_call: TRBD2
j_call: TRBJ2-7
clone_size: -

cdr3_nt: TGCGCCAGCAAAAAGTATGGGGCGAGATCGGCCGATAATTCACCCCTCCACTTT
cdr3_aa: CASKKYGARSADNSPLHF
v_call: TRBV5-1
d_call: -
j_call: TRBJ1-6
clone_size: once

cdr3_nt: TGCGCCAGCAGCAATAGCGGGCTGTCCTACGAGCAGTACTTC
cdr3_aa: CASSNSGLSYEQYF
v_call: TRBV5-1
d_call: TRBD2
j_call: TRBJ2-7
clone_size: -

cdr3_nt: TGTGCCAGCAGCTTTGGACTAGCGGGAGCTCTTGAGCAGTTCTTC
cdr3_aa: CASSFGLAGALEQFF
v_call: TRBV11-3
d_call: TRBD2
j_call: TRBJ2-1
clone_size: -

cdr3_nt: TGCGCCAGCAGGTTGATACTAGCGGAACCCGAGCAGTACTTC
cdr3_aa: CASRLILAEPEQYF
v_call: TRBV5-1
d_call: TRBD2
j_call: TRBJ2-7
clone_size: -

cdr3_nt: TGTGCCAGTAGTTTACTAGACTCCCTCACCGGGGAGCTGTTTTTT
cdr3_aa: CASSLLDSLTGELFF
v_call: TRBV19
d_call: -
j_call: TRBJ2-2
clone_size: -

cdr3_nt: TGTGCCAGCACCCTAGGTGCGGAAGGCACAGATACGCAGTATTTT
cdr3_aa: CASTLGAEGTDTQYF
v_call: TRBV7-2
d_call: -
j_call: TRBJ2-3
clone_size: -

cdr3_nt: TGTGCCAGCAGCTTTCACGGCTACGAGCAGTACTTC
cdr3_aa: CASSFHGYEQYF
v_call: TRBV5-6
d_call: -
j_call: TRBJ2-7
clone_size: -

cdr3_nt: TGTGCCCCAAGACAACCCGACAGGGGGGAGACCCAGTACTTC
cdr3_aa: CAPRQPDRGETQYF
v_call: TRBV19
d_call: TRBD1
j_call: TRBJ2-5
clone_size: -

cdr3_nt: TGTGCCAGCAGCTTAGTACGGGAGGGAGAGGCGTACACAGATACGCAGTATTTT
cdr3_aa: CASSLVREGEAYTDTQYF
v_call: TRBV7-6
d_call: TRBD2
j_call: TRBJ2-3
clone_size: -

cdr3_nt: TGTGCCTGGAGTCCCTCCGGGGCAGGGGACTATGGCTACACCTTC
cdr3_aa: CAWSPSGAGDYGYTF
v_call: TRBV30
d_call: -
j_call: TRBJ1-2
clone_size: -

cdr3_nt: TGTGCCAGCAGTTTTGGGGGGACGGCTAATGAAAAACTGTTTTTT
cdr3_aa: CASSFGGTANEKLFF
v_call: TRBV28
d_call: -
j_call: TRBJ1-4
clone_size: -

cdr3_nt: TGTGCCAGCAGCCCCGGGGGACTTTCCTACAATGAGCAGTTCTTC
cdr3_aa: CASSPGGLSYNEQFF
v_call: TRBV11-2
d_call: -
j_call: TRBJ2-1
clone_size: -

cdr3_nt: TGTGCCAGCAGCTTAGTTCCGAAGGGGCGCTCTGACTACACCTTC
cdr3_aa: CASSLVPKGRSDYTF
v_call: TRBV7-8
d_call: -
j_call: TRBJ1-2
clone_size: once

cdr3_nt: TGTGCCAGCATCGAGGACAGGGCCAAGAGGCCCCAGTACTTC
cdr3_aa: CASIEDRAKRPQYF
v_call: TRBV7-8
d_call: TRBD1
j_call: TRBJ2-5
clone_size: -

cdr3_nt: TGTGCCATCAGTAGAAACAGGGGCGGGGAGGACACTGAAGCTTTCTTT
cdr3_aa: CAISRNRGGEDTEAFF
v_call: TRBV10-3
d_call: TRBD1
j_call: TRBJ1-1
clone_size: -

cdr3_nt: TGTGCCAGCAGCTTGAGGGGGAACACTGAAGCTTTCTTT
cdr3_aa: CASSLRGNTEAFF
v_call: TRBV5-4
d_call: -
j_call: TRBJ1-1
clone_size: -